This TCR beta chain was recorded in a study of spatial heterogeneity in lung cancer. About the study: For the average unique TCR and UMI combination, more than 8.5 occurrences appeared in raw reads. Study conclusions and caveats: One measure, the expanded intratumoral alpha and beta TCR count, tracked tumor mutation counts.

TCRdb re-called the 5' RACE reads with MiXCR, one entry per CDR3 protein. The data show 2,500 to 3,000 distinct CDR3 sequences, with 1.2% to 1.5% seen just once and over 9.5% held by the top ten. As to time point: sample taken at primary tumor resection. By frequency in the sample, this clonotype is medium-sized. Its antigen is not identified. CDR1 is MNHNS and CDR2 is SASEGT in the germline V gene. The CDR3 has 13 amino acids. Unmatched junction bases numbered 8, after V lost 6 bases and J lost 8 bases. The gene calls are TRBV6-1 and TRBJ1-2, with 8 bases lining up with TRBD1. The sequences come from lung tumor tissue, collected at surgery. The source of this sequence is a male donor with early-stage non-small cell lung cancer. CDR3 residues: CASRDDRGYGYTF. Here the CDR3 DNA reads TGTGCCAGCAGAGACGACAGGGGTTACGGCTACACCTTC.